The 8 T cell receptor beta chains presented below share a single source sample, sequenced in a study of T-cell reconstitution after alpha-beta-depleted transplantation in children. The TCRbeta library was prepared with unique molecular identifiers. A single record per CDR3 protein comes from TCRdb applying MiXCR to the PCR reads. The data show about 260,000 distinct CDR3 sequences, roughly 8% seen once. The material sequenced was PBMCs, mostly from graft donor cells, taken 180 days after TCRalphabeta/CD19-depleted stem cell transplant. Every receptor here comes from a male patient aged 5 to 17 who had a stem cell transplant for acute lymphoblastic leukemia, so the T cells may come from the graft donor.

The sample holds many counts of this clonotype. The V and J genes are TRBV27 and TRBJ2-4; D may be TRBD2 (6 bases). The CDR3 loop spans 16 amino acids. The V end lost 3 bases, the J end lost 3 bases, and 15 bases lay between the germline ends. Germline V CDR1 and CDR2: MNHEY, SMNVEV (reference sequence). CDR3 protein: CASSFSSGLGKNIQYF. The CDR3 DNA reads as TGTGCCAGCAGTTTTTCATCGGGACTGGGCAAAAACATTCAGTACTTC.

This clonotype appeared many times. The junction departs from germline at one end; a sequencing error may be responsible. The V and J genes are TRBV7-8 and TRBJ2-5; maybe TRBD1 (5 bases). The length of the CDR3 is 16 residues. Germline V gene sequence: CDR1 SGHVS, CDR2 FQNEAQ. CDR3 residues: CASSLAWWGGQETQYF. The CDR3 DNA sequence: TGTGCAAGCAGCTTAGCCTGGTGGGGCGGCCAAGAGACCCAGTACTTC.

This clonotype was recorded many times. The chain employs TRBV29-1 and TRBJ2-3; 16 bases agree with TRBD2. The V gene's germline CDR1 is SQVTM and CDR2 ANQGSEA. This CDR3 contains 18 residues. The J segment lost 5 bases and the V segment lost 5 bases, leaving 13 bases of the junction unmatched. CDR3 protein: CSVTGTGTSGGVRDTQYF. CDR3 DNA: TGCAGCGTTACCGGGACAGGGACTAGCGGGGGGGTCCGAGATACGCAGTATTTT.

The table lists this clonotype with many counts. The chain joins TRBV6-2 or TRBV6-3 to TRBJ2-7; D may be TRBD1 (7 bases). This CDR3 spans 15 amino acids. V was cut by 2 bases and J by 5 bases, with 16 bases left in between. Germline V gene sequence: CDR1 MNHEY, CDR2 SVGEGT. The DNA for the CDR3 is TGTGCCAGCAGTTACCCAGGAGGGGGCGAACACGAGCAGTACTTC. Protein sequence: CASSYPGGGEHEQYF.

This clonotype was recorded at least ten times. The chain is built from TRBV10-3 and TRBJ2-5; TRBD2 is a possible D gene (7 bases). Germline CDR1 is ENHRY and CDR2 is SYGVKD. The CDR3 is made up of 13 amino acids. The V gene lost 8 bases and the J gene lost 1 base, with 11 bases spanning the gap. Written as DNA, the CDR3 is TGTGCCATCGGGGGGGGCCCCCAAGAGACCCAGTACTTC. It translates to CAIGGGPQETQYF.

This clonotype was found a few times. The chain couples TRBV28 to TRBJ1-5; TRBD1 is a possible D gene (5 bases). Trimming pared 3 bases from V and 0 bases from J, leaving 12 bases between. Germline loops: CDR1 MDHEN, CDR2 SYDVKM. The CDR3 loop spans 16 amino acids. CDR3 coding DNA: TGTGCCAGCAGTTTTTCAGGGCCCCTTAGCAATCAGCCCCAGCATTTT. Residues: CASSFSGPLSNQPQHF.

This clonotype was seen at least ten times. This chain uses TRBV7-2 with TRBJ1-1, with 10 bases matching TRBD1. Germline V CDR1 and CDR2: SGHTA, FQGNSA. There are 19 residues in the CDR3. Losses at the gene ends were 5 bases for V and 5 bases for J; bases not matched to a gene: 20. CDR3 sequence reads: CASSLGGVRRDRGGTEAFF. The CDR3 coding sequence is TGTGCCAGCAGCCTAGGTGGGGTTCGGCGGGACAGGGGTGGAACTGAAGCTTTCTTT.

Turning to this clonotype: This clone may be a read error of a much larger clone one base away. This chain joins TRBV15 and TRBJ2-4; possibly TRBD1 or TRBD2 for D (5 bases each). CDR1 is LNHNV, CDR2 YYDKDF, per germline (reference sequence). V lost 6 bases, J lost 0 bases, and 12 bases lay in between. The CDR3 has 15 amino acids. CDR3 in amino acids: CATRLLGEAKNIQYF. CDR3 DNA sequence: TGTGCCACCAGGCTCCTGGGGGAAGCCAAAAACATTCAGTACTTC.